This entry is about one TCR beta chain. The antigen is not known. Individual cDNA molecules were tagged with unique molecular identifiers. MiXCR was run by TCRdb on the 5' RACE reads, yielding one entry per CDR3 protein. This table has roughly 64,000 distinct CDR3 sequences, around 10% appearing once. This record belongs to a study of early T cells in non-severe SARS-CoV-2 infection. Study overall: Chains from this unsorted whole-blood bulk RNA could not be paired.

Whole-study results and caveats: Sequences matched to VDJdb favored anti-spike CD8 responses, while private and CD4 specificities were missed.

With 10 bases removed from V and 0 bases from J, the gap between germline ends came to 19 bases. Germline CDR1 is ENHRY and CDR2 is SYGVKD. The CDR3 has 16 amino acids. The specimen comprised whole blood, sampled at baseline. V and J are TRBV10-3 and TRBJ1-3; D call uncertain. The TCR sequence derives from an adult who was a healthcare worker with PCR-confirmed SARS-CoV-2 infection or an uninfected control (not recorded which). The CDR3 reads CATRTPGRSSGNTIYF. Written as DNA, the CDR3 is TGTGCCACGAGGACGCCGGGCAGAAGCTCTGGAAACACCATATATTTT.